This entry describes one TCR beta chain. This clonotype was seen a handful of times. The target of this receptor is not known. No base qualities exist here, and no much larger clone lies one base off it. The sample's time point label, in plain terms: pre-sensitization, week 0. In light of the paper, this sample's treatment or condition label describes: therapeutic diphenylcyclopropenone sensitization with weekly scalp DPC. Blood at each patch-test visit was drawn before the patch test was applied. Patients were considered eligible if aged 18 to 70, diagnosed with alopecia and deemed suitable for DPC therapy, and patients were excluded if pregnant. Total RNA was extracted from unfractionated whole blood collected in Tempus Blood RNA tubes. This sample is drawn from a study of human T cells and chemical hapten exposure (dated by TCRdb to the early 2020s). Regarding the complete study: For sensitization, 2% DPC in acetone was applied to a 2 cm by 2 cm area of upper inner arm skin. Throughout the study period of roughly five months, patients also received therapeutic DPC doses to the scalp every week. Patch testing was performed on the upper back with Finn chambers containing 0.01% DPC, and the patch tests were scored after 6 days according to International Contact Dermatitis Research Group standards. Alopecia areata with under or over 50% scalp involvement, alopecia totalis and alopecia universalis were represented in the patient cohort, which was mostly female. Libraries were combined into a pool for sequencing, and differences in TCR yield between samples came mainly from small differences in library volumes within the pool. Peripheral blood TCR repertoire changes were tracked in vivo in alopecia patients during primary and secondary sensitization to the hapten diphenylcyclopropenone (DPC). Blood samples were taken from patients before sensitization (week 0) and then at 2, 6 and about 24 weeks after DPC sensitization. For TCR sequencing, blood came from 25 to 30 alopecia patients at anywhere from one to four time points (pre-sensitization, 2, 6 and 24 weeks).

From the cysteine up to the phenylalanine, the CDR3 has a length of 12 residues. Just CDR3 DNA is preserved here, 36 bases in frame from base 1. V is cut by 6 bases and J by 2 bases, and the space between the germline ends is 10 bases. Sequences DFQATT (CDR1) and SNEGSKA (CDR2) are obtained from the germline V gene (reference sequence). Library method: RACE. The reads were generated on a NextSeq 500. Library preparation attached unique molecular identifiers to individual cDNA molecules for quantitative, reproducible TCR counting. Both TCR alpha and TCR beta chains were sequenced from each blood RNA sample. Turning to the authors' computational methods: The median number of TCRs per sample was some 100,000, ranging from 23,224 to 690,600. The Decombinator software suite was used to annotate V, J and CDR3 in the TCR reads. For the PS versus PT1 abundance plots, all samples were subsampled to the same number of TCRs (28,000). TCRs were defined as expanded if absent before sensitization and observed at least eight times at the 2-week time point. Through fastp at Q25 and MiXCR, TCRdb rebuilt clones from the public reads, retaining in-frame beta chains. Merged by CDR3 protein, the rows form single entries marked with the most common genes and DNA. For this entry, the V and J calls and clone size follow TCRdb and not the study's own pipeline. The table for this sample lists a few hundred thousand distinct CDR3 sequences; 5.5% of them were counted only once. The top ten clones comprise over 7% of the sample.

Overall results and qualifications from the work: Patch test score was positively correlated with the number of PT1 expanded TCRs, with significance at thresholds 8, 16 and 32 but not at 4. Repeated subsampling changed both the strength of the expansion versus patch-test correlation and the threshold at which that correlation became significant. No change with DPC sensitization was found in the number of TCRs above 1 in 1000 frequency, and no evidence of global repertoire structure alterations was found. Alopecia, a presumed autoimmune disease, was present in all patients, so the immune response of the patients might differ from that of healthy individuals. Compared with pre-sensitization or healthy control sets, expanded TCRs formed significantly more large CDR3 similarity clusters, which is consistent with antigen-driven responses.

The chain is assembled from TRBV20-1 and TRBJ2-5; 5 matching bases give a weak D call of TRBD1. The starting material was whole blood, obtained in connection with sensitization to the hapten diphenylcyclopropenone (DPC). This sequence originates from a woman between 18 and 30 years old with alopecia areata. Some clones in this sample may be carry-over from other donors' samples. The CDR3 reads CSAKQAQETQYF. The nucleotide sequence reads TGCAGTGCCAAACAGGCTCAAGAGACCCAGTACTTC.